Shown below are 22 T cell receptor beta chains from a single sample sequenced in a study of T cells after yellow fever vaccination. Using its own MiXCR run on the 5' RACE reads, TCRdb lists one record per CDR3 protein. The sample holds 150,000 to 200,000 distinct CDR3 sequences, about 6.2% seen once. Here the sequenced sample was CD4+ T cells sorted from PBMCs, taken on the day of the first yellow fever vaccination. Receptor source: a man between 18 and 29 years old who received the YFV17D yellow fever vaccine.

This clonotype was seen more than once but under ten times. This rearrangement joins TRBV4-1 to TRBJ1-6; 8 bases agree with TRBD1. From germline, CDR1 is MGHRA and CDR2 YSYEKL. The length of the CDR3 is 15 residues. V dropped 4 bases and J dropped 10; count of bases not matched to a gene: 9. The CDR3 here is CASSRGAGGLSPLHF. CDR3 nucleotide sequence: TGCGCCAGCAGCCGGGGGGCAGGGGGCCTGTCACCCCTCCACTTT.

This clonotype was picked up many times. J is TRBJ2-3 and V is TRBV6-1; 7 bases are shared with TRBD1. The ends lost 5 bases at V and 9 bases at J; junction bases unmatched: 8. This CDR3 comprises 13 residues. Germline CDR1 and CDR2: MNHNS and SASEGT. CDR3 protein: CASSREGAQTQYF. The CDR3 DNA follows: TGTGCCAGCAGTAGAGAGGGGGCCCAAACGCAGTATTTT.

This clonotype was picked up many times. J is TRBJ2-3 and V is TRBV7-2, with 14 nucleotides matching TRBD2. Trimming removed 5 bases from V and 6 bases from J; junction bases left unmatched: 10. The length of the CDR3 is 17 residues. Germline CDR1 SGHTA, CDR2 FQGNSA. The CDR3 protein is CASSPTGTSGGPDTQYF. DNA for the CDR3: TGTGCCAGCAGCCCGACCGGGACTAGCGGGGGCCCGGATACGCAGTATTTT.

This chain connects TRBV18 to TRBJ1-1; the D is unclear. Germline-derived CDR1 and CDR2 are KGHSH and LQKENI. With 3 bases removed from V and 3 bases from J, the gap between germline ends came to 8 bases. The CDR3 is 13 residues long. DNA for the CDR3: TGTGCCAGCTCACCCCGCCGCGACACTGAAGCTTTCTTT. It yields the protein CASSPRRDTEAFF.

This clonotype showed up just a few times. This chain uses TRBV12-3 or TRBV12-4 with TRBJ2-7; TRBD1 aligns across 9 bases. Unmatched junction bases numbered 2, after V lost 4 bases and J lost 1 base. This CDR3 spans 14 amino acids. The CDR3 reads CASSWGQGSYEQYF. The CDR3 DNA follows: TGTGCCAGCAGTTGGGGACAGGGATCCTACGAGCAGTACTTC.

This clonotype showed up many times. This chain uses TRBV18 with TRBJ2-1; D may match TRBD1 or TRBD2 (6 bases each). This CDR3 is built from 13 residues. Per germline, CDR1 KGHSH and CDR2 LQKENI. Trimming cost V 2 bases and J 7 bases, with 9 bases left between them. The CDR3 is CASSPRGTNEQFF. The CDR3 nucleotides read TGTGCCAGCTCACCAAGGGGGACTAATGAGCAGTTCTTC.

The chain recombines TRBV12-3 or TRBV12-4 with TRBJ1-6; D is unresolved. The CDR3 consists of 13 residues. The CDR3 sequence: CAVRRGRSSPLHF. CDR3 nucleotide sequence: TGTGCAGTCAGACGGGGTCGTAGCTCACCCCTCCACTTT.

The V call is TRBV20-1, the J call TRBJ2-3, with D possibly matching TRBD2 (5 bases). The CDR3 loop spans 13 amino acids. Trimming cost V 1 base and J 3 bases, with 8 bases left between them. The germline V gene encodes CDR1 DFQATT and CDR2 SNEGSKA (reference sequence). CDR3 residues: CSARGGLTDTQYF. The CDR3, as DNA: TGCAGTGCTAGAGGAGGGTTGACAGATACGCAGTATTTT.

This clonotype appeared many times. The CDR3 DNA follows: TGTGCCAGCAGCCCCCGGGGGTCCTCGCAAGAGACCCAGTACTTC. Protein product: CASSPRGSSQETQYF. This chain joins TRBV7-2 and TRBJ2-5, with D perhaps matching TRBD2 (6 bases). The CDR3 covers 15 residues. Trimming pared 5 bases from V and 2 bases from J, leaving 15 bases between. Germline V gene sequence: CDR1 SGHTA, CDR2 FQGNSA.

This clonotype was seen many times. This CDR3 reads CSARNQGSVISTDTQYF. The CDR3 nucleotides read TGCAGTGCTAGAAATCAGGGCAGCGTAATTAGCACAGATACGCAGTATTTT. This chain links TRBV20-1 with TRBJ2-3, with a possible D match to TRBD1 (5 bases). The germline V gene encodes CDR1 DFQATT and CDR2 SNEGSKA (reference sequence). This CDR3 spans 17 amino acids. V lost 2 bases and J 0 bases, leaving 18 bases between the germline ends.

The chain's CDR3 is CASRAAEITDTQYF. The DNA for the CDR3 is TGTGCCAGCAGGGCCGCGGAAATCACAGATACGCAGTATTTT. The chain couples TRBV5-4 to TRBJ2-3; D is unresolved. This CDR3 has 14 amino acids. Germline CDR1 and CDR2: SGHNT and YYREEE (reference sequence). V shed 5 bases and J shed 2 bases, with 12 bases lying between them.

In this sample, this clonotype turned up a few times. The rearrangement joins TRBV25-1 to TRBJ2-3; D remains ambiguous. Trimming stripped 4 bases from V and 2 bases from J, with 13 bases between. The length of the CDR3 is 15 residues. CDR1 is MGHDK and CDR2 is SYGVNS in the germline V gene. The CDR3 DNA reads TGTGCCAGCAGTGGATCGCAGGCCTACACAGATACGCAGTATTTT. Encoded protein: CASSGSQAYTDTQYF.

CDR3 amino acids: CASSQVGATYNSPLHF. In nucleotides, the CDR3 is TGCGCCAGCAGCCAAGTAGGGGCTACCTATAATTCACCCCTCCACTTT. The chain combines TRBV4-1 with TRBJ1-6, with D perhaps matching TRBD1 (5 bases). V lost 1 base and J 2 bases, leaving 9 bases between the germline ends. Per germline, CDR1 MGHRA and CDR2 YSYEKL. The CDR3 extends over 16 amino acids.

V gene TRBV5-4 combines with J gene TRBJ2-7, with D tentatively TRBD1 or TRBD2 (5 bases each). With 0 bases removed from V and 6 bases from J, the gap between germline ends came to 16 bases. Germline V CDR1 and CDR2: SGHNT, YYREEE (reference sequence). CDR3 length equals 15 residues. CDR3 DNA sequence: TGTGCCAGCAGCTTGGGGCAGGGCTTAGGGAGCGAGCAGTACTTC. Translated: CASSLGQGLGSEQYF.

Many counts were recorded for this clonotype. This chain joins TRBV4-3 and TRBJ2-5; D tentatively reads TRBD1 or TRBD2 (6 bases each). Germline V gene lookup returns CDR1 LGHNA and CDR2 YSLEER. V was shortened by 1 base and J by 5 bases, with 11 bases between the two germline ends. This CDR3 comprises 14 residues. The CDR3 coding sequence is TGCGCCAGCAGCCAAGGGCAGGGGAGGGAGACCCAGTACTTC. This gives the protein CASSQGQGRETQYF.

The table lists this clonotype with many counts. The chain carries TRBV29-1 and TRBJ2-7, with a tentative D call TRBD1 (6 bases). CDR1 is SQVTM, CDR2 ANQGSEA, per germline. V was cut by 5 bases and J by 6 bases, with 14 bases left in between. The CDR3 has 12 amino acids. CDR3 residues: CSVTGPVGEQYV. CDR3 sequence (DNA): TGCAGCGTTACAGGGCCAGTGGGCGAGCAGTACGTC.

The chain carries TRBV24-1 and TRBJ2-1, with D perhaps TRBD2 (7 bases). From germline, CDR1 is KGHDR and CDR2 SFDVKD. V was clipped by 2 bases and J by 0 bases, with 16 bases between them. This CDR3 has 18 residues. The CDR3 DNA follows: TGTGCCACCAGTGATTCCATGGGGGGGCGAGACTCCTACAATGAGCAGTTCTTC. It translates to CATSDSMGGRDSYNEQFF.

This clonotype was seen many times. The chain carries TRBV5-1 and TRBJ2-3, with 9 bases fitting TRBD1. Trimming cost V 3 bases and J 4 bases; bases outside gene matches: 9. Germline V gene sequence: CDR1 SGHRS, CDR2 YFSETQ. The CDR3 runs 16 residues. The CDR3 region is CASSSSGQGRADTQYF. CDR3 in DNA: TGCGCCAGCAGCTCCTCGGGACAGGGAAGGGCAGATACGCAGTATTTT.

J is TRBJ1-6 and V is TRBV6-1; the match to TRBD1 covers 7 bases. The V gene end was trimmed by 3 bases and the J gene end by 7 bases; junction bases not matched to a gene: 6. The CDR3 has 15 residues. Looked up from germline, CDR1 is MNHNS and CDR2 is SASEGT. CDR3 nucleotides: TGTGCCAGCAGTGACAGGGGGGGCGTGAATTCACCCCTCCACTTT. It codes for CASSDRGGVNSPLHF.

This clonotype was observed a few times. CDR3 nucleotides: TGTGCCAGCAGCGCCAGATACACCGGGGAGCTGTTTTTT. As protein: CASSARYTGELFF. This chain links TRBV9 with TRBJ2-2; D uncertain. V was shortened by 3 bases and J by 3 bases, with 6 bases between the two germline ends. The CDR3 length is 13 residues. CDR1 SGDLS and CDR2 YYNGEE come from the germline V gene.

This clonotype was seen at least ten times. The V gene is TRBV5-1, the J gene TRBJ2-7; D is unclear. The V end was cut by 0 bases, the J end by 5 bases, with 6 bases between. Germline V gene lookup returns CDR1 SGHRS and CDR2 YFSETQ. This CDR3 contains 12 residues. This CDR3 is CASSLASNEQYF. The DNA of the CDR3 is TGCGCCAGCAGCTTGGCTTCCAACGAGCAGTACTTC.

V and J are TRBV11-2 and TRBJ1-4, with D possibly being TRBD1 (5 bases). CDR1 is SGHAT, CDR2 FQNNGV, per germline. V shed 5 bases and J shed 7 bases, with 11 bases lying between them. The CDR3 has 13 residues. The CDR3 DNA reads TGTGCCAGCAGCAAGGGGAGGGCTGAAAAACTGTTTTTT. Translated, it gives CASSKGRAEKLFF.